Below are 28 T cell receptor beta chains sequenced from a single sample in a study of blood T cell repertoires in COVID-19. The method was immunoSEQ multiplex PCR; TCRdb's version includes in-frame clones alone and lacks a portion of them. The profile shows 60,000 to 70,000 clones, less than 85% of them singletons. Specimen: peripheral blood. These receptors came from a man in his 60s with acute or convalescent COVID-19.

CDR3 nucleotide sequence: TGTGCCAGCAGCTTCTCCGGGGACAGGGGCTATGGCTACACCTTC. It translates to CASSFSGDRGYGYTF. The rearrangement links TRBV7-8 to TRBJ1-2; 10 positions agree with TRBD1. After removal of 3 bases from V and 4 bases from J, the junction contained 5 bases not matched to a gene. Germline-derived CDR1 and CDR2 are SGHVS and FQNEAQ. The CDR3 length is 15 residues.

The genes are TRBV19 and TRBJ2-6, with D perhaps TRBD1 (5 bases). Per germline, CDR1 LNHDA and CDR2 SQIVND (reference sequence). The CDR3 spans 15 residues. The V and J ends lost 3 bases and 2 bases respectively, with 8 bases between them. CDR3 loop: CASSMTATGANVLTF. Written as DNA, the CDR3 is TGTGCCAGTAGTATGACAGCGACTGGGGCCAACGTCCTGACTTTC.

The rearrangement joins TRBV20-1 to TRBJ1-1; no clear D gene. Germline V lookup: CDR1 DFQATT, CDR2 SNEGSKA (reference sequence). This CDR3 contains 11 residues. V lost 3 bases to trimming and J lost 1 base, with 3 bases between them. The CDR3 coding sequence is TGCAGTGCTAGCCGGAACACTGAAGCTTTCTTT. Translating gives CSASRNTEAFF.

This chain links TRBV10-1 with TRBJ2-3; D not resolved. Germline values: CDR1 WNHNN, CDR2 SYGVQD (reference sequence). Trimming stripped 0 bases from V and 5 bases from J, with 12 bases between. This CDR3 comprises 15 residues. CDR3 bases: TGCGCCAGCAGTGAGTCGATGGAACCGGGAGATACGCAGTATTTT. Translation: CASSESMEPGDTQYF.

The J gene is TRBJ2-4, the V gene TRBV6-5; TRBD2 is a possible D gene (6 bases). The CDR3 totals 13 residues. V shed 6 bases and J shed 10 bases, with 16 bases lying between them. Germline assignment: CDR1 MNHEY and CDR2 SVGAGI. CDR3 DNA: TGTGCCAGCAGCCAACCCGGGACTTCTATTCAGTACTTC. Protein sequence: CASSQPGTSIQYF.

The chain combines TRBV4-3 with TRBJ2-7; 10 nucleotides align to TRBD2. Judging by the DNA end, TRBJ2-5 fits better; the J call may be wrong. This CDR3 spans 18 amino acids. Germline CDR1 and CDR2: LGHNA and YSLEER. In DNA form, the CDR3 reads TGCGCCAGCAGCCAAGAATTTCCTAGCGGGGGCCTTGAAGAGACCCAGTACTTC. It yields the protein CASSQEFPSGGLEETQYF.

This clone has just a few counts. V usage is TRBV10-3 and J usage is TRBJ1-6, with unresolved D. In germline, CDR1 is ENHRY, CDR2 SYGVKD. This CDR3 comprises 16 residues. V was clipped by 2 bases and J by 1 base, with 9 bases between them. The CDR3 loop reads CAISEPRGSYNSPLHF. Written as DNA, the CDR3 is TGTGCCATCAGTGAGCCCCGGGGTTCCTATAATTCACCCCTCCACTTT.

This clone showed up just a few times. The chain is built from TRBV9 and TRBJ2-1; TRBD2 is a possible D gene (5 bases). The CDR3 runs 14 residues. Germline CDR1 is SGDLS and CDR2 is YYNGEE. Trimming pared 3 bases from V and 2 bases from J, leaving 9 bases between. The CDR3 coding sequence is TGTGCCAGCAGCGGCCCGGGGACCTACAATGAGCAGTTCTTC. As protein: CASSGPGTYNEQFF.

The J gene is TRBJ1-1, the V gene TRBV5-1; TRBD1 might be the D (6 bases). V was trimmed by 4 bases and J by 4 bases, leaving 17 bases between them. Per germline, CDR1 SGHRS and CDR2 YFSETQ. This CDR3 contains 15 residues. CDR3 nucleotides: TGCGCCAGCAGCATACACGACAGGACGGTCACTGAAGCTTTCTTT. Protein: CASSIHDRTVTEAFF. Combining the CDR3 with reference TRBV5-1 and TRBJ1-1 gives the whole variable domain KAGVTQTPRYLIKTRGQQVTLSCSPISGHRSVSWYQQTPGQGLQFLFEYFSETQRNKGNFPGRFSGRQFSNSRSEMNVSTLELGDSALYLCASSIHDRTVTEAFFGQGTRLTVV.

The chain joins TRBV5-1 to TRBJ1-2; D remains ambiguous. The CDR3 has 13 amino acids. With 7 bases removed from V and 7 bases from J, the gap between germline ends came to 17 bases. Per the germline V gene, CDR1 is SGHRS and CDR2 is YFSETQ. As DNA, the CDR3 is TGCGCCAGCTTTAGGGAGGGATTCGGTGGCTACACCTTC. It encodes CASFREGFGGYTF.

V is TRBV4-3 and J is TRBJ1-1; D remains unclear. CDR3 length: 16 residues. V dropped 4 bases and J dropped 4 bases, with 19 bases sitting between them. Germline assignment: CDR1 LGHNA and CDR2 YSLEER. CDR3 bases: TGCGCCAGCAGCCGAGGATCATCGGGTCGGTTCACTGAAGCTTTCTTT. It encodes CASSRGSSGRFTEAFF.

V usage is TRBV4-3 and J usage is TRBJ2-7; 8 positions match TRBD1. Germline CDR1 and CDR2: LGHNA and YSLEER. Unmatched junction bases numbered 7, after V lost 0 bases and J lost 3 bases. CDR3 size: 16 residues. In nucleotides, the CDR3 is TGCGCCAGCAGCCAAGAGGCGACAGGGGCCTTCTACGAGCAGTACTTC. This gives the protein CASSQEATGAFYEQYF.

The chain joins TRBV9 to TRBJ1-4; D is unclear. Germline loops: CDR1 SGDLS, CDR2 YYNGEE. Trimming took 4 bases from V and 0 from J, leaving 10 bases between them. The CDR3 extends over 15 amino acids. CDR3 residues: CASSSHGATNEKLFF. The CDR3 nucleotides read TGTGCCAGCAGCTCCCACGGTGCAACTAATGAAAAACTGTTTTTT.

J is TRBJ1-2 and V is TRBV27, with TRBD1 matching over 7 bases. This CDR3 is 14 amino acids long. CDR1 is MNHEY and CDR2 is SMNVEV in the germline V gene (reference sequence). The V gene end was trimmed by 4 bases and the J gene end by 4 bases; junction bases not matched to a gene: 6. The CDR3 reads CASSSGTELYGYTF. CDR3 sequence (DNA): TGTGCCAGCAGTTCCGGGACAGAACTCTATGGCTACACCTTC.

The chain joins TRBV5-4 to TRBJ2-2; TRBD1 is a possible D gene (6 bases). V lost 5 bases, J lost 4 bases, and 15 bases lay in between. This CDR3 has 15 residues. Germline CDR1 reads SGHNT; CDR2 reads YYREEE (reference sequence). This CDR3 is CASRDSSLATGELFF. CDR3 in DNA: TGTGCCAGCAGGGACAGTTCTCTCGCCACCGGGGAGCTGTTTTTT.

V is TRBV9 and J is TRBJ1-2, with 10 bases matching TRBD1. The CDR3 sequence is 13 residues long. Germline values: CDR1 SGDLS, CDR2 YYNGEE. The CDR3 DNA reads TGTGCAAGCTCCGGGACAGGGGTCTATGGCTACACCTTC. Translating gives CASSGTGVYGYTF.

In its sample, this clone was seen once. The chain combines TRBV12-3 or TRBV12-4 with TRBJ1-3; D is ambiguous. The CDR3 totals 13 residues. The V end was cut by 2 bases, the J end by 0 bases, with 2 bases between. The CDR3, as DNA: TGTGCCAGCAGTTTATACTCTGGAAACACCATATATTTT. Protein: CASSLYSGNTIYF.

V usage is TRBV7-6 and J usage is TRBJ2-3, with 11 nucleotides matching TRBD2. The CDR3 totals 16 residues. The V gene's germline CDR1 is SGHVS and CDR2 FNYEAQ. Unmatched junction bases numbered 6, after V lost 1 base and J lost 6 bases. For the CDR3, the DNA is TGTGCCAGCAGCTTAGGAGTGAGACTAGCGGGGGATACGCAGTATTTT. It yields the protein CASSLGVRLAGDTQYF.

The J gene is TRBJ2-3, the V gene TRBV10-3; D is unclear. Germline V gene sequence: CDR1 ENHRY, CDR2 SYGVKD. Trimming took 0 bases from V and 1 from J, leaving 14 bases between them. This CDR3 comprises 17 residues. The CDR3: CAISESRAISGTDTQYF. Here the CDR3 DNA reads TGTGCCATCAGTGAGTCGAGAGCGATATCTGGCACAGATACGCAGTATTTT.

The J gene is TRBJ2-7, the V gene TRBV7-2; no reliable D call. There are 14 residues in the CDR3. Per germline, CDR1 SGHTA and CDR2 FQGNSA. Trimming left V 2 bases short and J 0 bases short, with 8 bases between. The CDR3 bases are TGTGCCAGCAGCTTATACCTCAGCTCCTACGAGCAGTACTTC. Its protein is CASSLYLSSYEQYF.

This chain connects TRBV10-3 to TRBJ1-6; tentative D call: TRBD1 (6 bases). The CDR3 is 15 residues long. Germline CDR1 and CDR2: ENHRY and SYGVKD. Trimming pared 0 bases from V and 7 bases from J, leaving 10 bases between. The DNA of the CDR3 is TGTGCCATCAGTGAGTCGAGACAGGCCAATTCACCCCTCCACTTT. Its protein product is CAISESRQANSPLHF.

This clone was detected a few times. This sequence joins TRBV7-2 and TRBJ1-1; TRBD1 agrees at 8 bases. Per germline, CDR1 SGHTA and CDR2 FQGNSA. This CDR3 is built from 13 residues. Germline trimming cut 3 bases from V and 6 bases from J; bases unmatched to any gene: 3. CDR3 sequence (DNA): TGTGCCAGCAGCTTCCTACAGGGGGCTGAAGCTTTCTTT. Protein product: CASSFLQGAEAFF.

J is TRBJ2-7 and V is TRBV19; 9 nucleotides line up with TRBD1. Trimming at V came to 0 bases and at J to 12 bases, leaving 9 bases not matched to a gene. The germline V gene has CDR1 LNHDA and CDR2 SQIVND (reference sequence). This CDR3 has 14 residues. In nucleotides, the CDR3 is TGTGCCAGTAGTATAGATTTCCCCGGGACAGGGATGTACTTC. It codes for CASSIDFPGTGMYF.

This chain joins TRBV12-3 or TRBV12-4 and TRBJ2-4, with 9 bases aligning to TRBD1. V lost 5 bases to trimming and J lost 9 bases; unmatched junction nucleotides: 2. The CDR3 spans 12 residues. CDR3 protein: CASSPDRGIQYF. The CDR3 coding sequence is TGTGCCAGCAGTCCGGACAGGGGCATTCAGTACTTC.

The J gene is TRBJ1-3, the V gene TRBV5-4, with D tentatively TRBD1 (5 bases). The CDR3 extends over 14 amino acids. Germline assignment: CDR1 SGHNT and CDR2 YYREEE (reference sequence). The V and J ends lost 5 bases and 2 bases respectively, with 11 bases between them. CDR3 nucleotide sequence: TGTGCCAGCAGTGCTTCGGGGGCTGGAAACACCATATATTTT. This codes for CASSASGAGNTIYF.

The V and J genes are TRBV7-6 and TRBJ2-2; TRBD2 might be the D (6 bases). V shed 1 base and J shed 5 bases, with 8 bases lying between them. The CDR3 contains 14 residues. CDR1 and CDR2 (germline): SGHVS, FNYEAQ. The CDR3 DNA is TGTGCCAGCAGCTTAGACGGGACTACCGGGGAGCTGTTTTTT. It codes for CASSLDGTTGELFF.

The sample holds one count of this clone. The V and J genes are TRBV12-3 or TRBV12-4 and TRBJ1-5; D is ambiguous. V was clipped by 4 bases and J by 3 bases, with 7 bases between them. The CDR3 length is 13 residues. CDR3 sequence (DNA): TGTGCCAGCAGTTGGGCTTACAATCAGCCCCAGCATTTT. It codes for CASSWAYNQPQHF.

The chain recombines TRBV19 with TRBJ2-7, with TRBD2 matching over 11 bases. Germline lookup yields CDR1 LNHDA and CDR2 SQIVND (reference sequence). Germline trimming cut 6 bases from V and 3 bases from J; bases unmatched to any gene: 7. This CDR3 contains 15 residues. The CDR3 is CASSLGGTSGYEQYF. The CDR3 DNA sequence: TGTGCCAGTAGCTTGGGGGGGACTAGCGGCTACGAGCAGTACTTC.